This TCR beta chain was captured in a study of Ad26.COV2.S vaccination and SARS-CoV-2 variants. TCRdb's table, derived via immunoSEQ multiplex PCR, lists solely in-frame clones and lacks some. Among approximately 420,000 clones listed, 75% to 90% were seen once. Noted treatment: around 19 received Ad26.COV2.S at low or high dose, single or two shots; roughly 5 received placebo; per-sample allocation not given. Sampling was done on day 63 after the first vaccine or placebo injection. The CDR3 sequence is 13 residues long. V was shortened by 3 bases and J by 5 bases, with 14 bases between the two germline ends. Germline V gene data show CDR1 as DFQATT and CDR2 as SNEGSKA (reference sequence).

The sequence came from a person aged 18 to 65 who received the Ad26.COV2.S COVID-19 vaccine or a placebo. Sequences were derived from peripheral blood, sampled in a trial of Ad26.COV2.S vaccine versus placebo. The genes are TRBV20-1 and TRBJ2-7; a possible D gene is TRBD1 (5 bases). The CDR3 DNA reads TGCAGTGCTAGTTTTCAGGGTCGCGACGAGCAGTACTTC. Translation: CSASFQGRDEQYF.